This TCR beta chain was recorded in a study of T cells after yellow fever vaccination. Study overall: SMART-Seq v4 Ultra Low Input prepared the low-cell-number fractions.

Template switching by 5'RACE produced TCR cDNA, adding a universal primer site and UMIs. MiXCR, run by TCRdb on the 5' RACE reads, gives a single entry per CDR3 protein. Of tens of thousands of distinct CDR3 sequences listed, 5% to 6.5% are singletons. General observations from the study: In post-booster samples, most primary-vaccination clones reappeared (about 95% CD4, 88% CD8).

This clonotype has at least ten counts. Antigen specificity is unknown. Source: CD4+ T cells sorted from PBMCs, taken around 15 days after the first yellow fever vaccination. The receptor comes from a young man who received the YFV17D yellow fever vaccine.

CDR3 nucleotides: TGTGCCAGCAGCGTAGTTACAGGGGACACCGGGGAGCTGTTTTTT. The encoded protein is CASSVVTGDTGELFF. The chain couples TRBV9 to TRBJ2-2; TRBD1 aligns across 7 bases. Germline CDR1 and CDR2: SGDLS and YYNGEE. The CDR3 has 15 residues. The ends lost 0 bases at V and 3 bases at J; junction bases unmatched: 2.